The following is a T cell receptor beta chain sequence with its context. Patients at the Seattle site were enrolled during active infection and followed longitudinally. The germline gives CDR1 SGHAT, CDR2 FQNNGV. CDR3 length: 15 amino acids. The V end lost 1 base, the J end lost 0 bases, and 9 bases lay between the germline ends. The sample comes from a study of blood T cell repertoires in COVID-19. On the study more broadly: The cDNA or gDNA used as material had been derived from T cells, B-cell-depleted T cells, or PBMCs.

Here immunoSEQ multiplex PCR was the method, and the copy in TCRdb shows in-frame clones only, minus some. The data show around 60,000 clones, approximately 80% seen once. This chain links TRBV11-2 with TRBJ1-1; no definite D call. Sequencing was carried out using peripheral blood. The source of this sequence is a man aged 25 to 40 with COVID-19, enrolled during active disease. The CDR3 reads CASSLAGAMNTEAFF. The CDR3 DNA sequence: TGTGCCAGCAGCTTAGCGGGAGCTATGAACACTGAAGCTTTCTTT.